The 20 T cell receptor beta chains in this list originate from one sample, sequenced in a study of T cell repertoires in cytomegalovirus infection. These TCRs are of unknown antigen specificity. TCRdb redid the calling of the reads with MiXCR, one entry per CDR3 protein. In the table there are 55,000 to 85,000 distinct CDR3 sequences, 20% of which are singletons. The material was CD8+ T cells from cultured PBMCs, obtained from culture after CMV antigen stimulation. The origin of the receptors is a human donor in good health (CMV status not recorded). Some clones in this sample may be carry-over from other donors' samples.

In its sample, this clonotype was seen a few times. V gene TRBV7-6 combines with J gene TRBJ1-3; no clear D gene. The V end was cut by 1 base, the J end by 0 bases, with 7 bases between. The CDR3 runs to 15 residues. CDR1 is SGHVS and CDR2 is FNYEAQ in the germline V gene. Here the CDR3 DNA reads TGTGCCAGCAGCTTAGGCGCGGCCTCTGGAAACACCATATATTTT. Amino acids: CASSLGAASGNTIYF.

The sample holds one count of this clonotype. The chain has TRBV28 and TRBJ2-2; 7 nucleotides agree with TRBD1. Looked up from germline, CDR1 is MDHEN and CDR2 is SYDVKM. The V segment lost 7 bases and the J segment 4 bases; nucleotides outside the gene matches: 6. The CDR3 is made up of 14 amino acids. The CDR3 DNA reads TGTGCCAGCAAGGGGACAGTCGTCACCGGGGAGCTGTTTTTT. This translates into CASKGTVVTGELFF.

The chain uses TRBV7-2 and TRBJ2-1, with 11 bases identical to TRBD2. V dropped 4 bases and J dropped 8; count of bases not matched to a gene: 10. CDR1 is SGHTA and CDR2 is FQGNSA in the germline V gene. The CDR3 runs 16 residues. CDR3 protein: CASSSRVTSGVDEQFF. In nucleotides, the CDR3 is TGTGCCAGCAGCTCTAGGGTGACTAGCGGGGTCGATGAGCAGTTCTTC.

This clonotype was seen a handful of times. The chain is built from TRBV12-3 or TRBV12-4 and TRBJ2-5; 10 nucleotides match TRBD2. The CDR3 is made up of 16 amino acids. The trim removed 3 bases at V and 5 bases at J, leaving 9 bases unmatched. The CDR3, as DNA: TGTGCCAGCAGTTTCCTAGCGGGGGATAATCTGGAGACCCAGTACTTC. Translated, it gives CASSFLAGDNLETQYF.

V is TRBV18 and J is TRBJ1-3; D call uncertain. Germline V gene data show CDR1 as KGHSH and CDR2 as LQKENI. The germline V and J ends were trimmed by 2 bases and 3 bases, with 8 bases remaining between them. The CDR3 totals 14 residues. The CDR3 DNA reads as TGTGCCAGCTCACCATTAGGATTTGGAAACACCATATATTTT. This gives the protein CASSPLGFGNTIYF.

The chain recombines TRBV7-9 with TRBJ1-2; D gene uncertain. This CDR3 spans 15 amino acids. Trimming removed 1 base from V and 4 bases from J, with 13 bases in between. Germline V gene data show CDR1 as SEHNR and CDR2 as FQNEAQ (reference sequence). The CDR3 sequence is CASSLGPGASYGYTF. The CDR3 nucleotides read TGTGCCAGCAGCTTAGGGCCAGGCGCTAGCTATGGCTACACCTTC. The whole variable domain, filled in from reference TRBV7-9 and TRBJ1-2, reads DTGVSQNPRHKITKRGQNVTFRCDPISEHNRLYWYRQTLGQGPEFLTYFQNEAQLEKSRLLSDRFSAERPKGSFSTLEIQRTEQGDSAMYLCASSLGPGASYGYTFGSGTRLTVV.

In its sample, this clonotype was seen a few times. The chain is built from TRBV4-1 and TRBJ1-1; a possible D gene is TRBD1 (6 bases). The germline V and J ends were trimmed by 3 bases and 6 bases, with 14 bases remaining between them. CDR1 and CDR2 from the germline V gene are MGHRA and YSYEKL. This CDR3 is 14 amino acids long. The CDR3 reads CASSHLRGASEAFF. For the CDR3, the DNA is TGCGCCAGCAGCCACCTACGGGGGGCCTCTGAAGCTTTCTTT.

Only a few counts were recorded for this clonotype. The gene calls are TRBV7-2 and TRBJ1-2; possible D gene TRBD1, 5 bases. V gave up 5 bases and J gave up 5 bases, with 21 bases separating them. The CDR3 runs 16 residues. Germline CDR1 SGHTA, CDR2 FQGNSA. The CDR3 is CASSLVGETGFYGYTF. CDR3 sequence (DNA): TGTGCCAGCAGCCTAGTGGGTGAAACAGGTTTTTATGGCTACACCTTC.

This clonotype turned up a few times. V and J are TRBV7-9 and TRBJ1-6, with TRBD1 matching 8 bases. The junction had 8 bases not matched to a gene; V was cut back by 5 bases and J by 8 bases. The CDR3 length is 15 residues. Germline V gene lookup returns CDR1 SEHNR and CDR2 FQNEAQ (reference sequence). The CDR3 sequence is CASSASDREYSPLHF. CDR3 nucleotides: TGTGCCAGCAGCGCCTCGGACAGGGAATATTCACCCCTCCACTTT.

The rearrangement uses TRBV5-1 and TRBJ1-6; D is undetermined. V lost 0 bases to trimming and J lost 6 bases, with 16 bases between them. CDR1 and CDR2 (germline): SGHRS, YFSETQ. This CDR3 contains 17 residues. CDR3 region: CASSLGSEGGPNSPLHF. CDR3 nucleotides: TGCGCCAGCAGCTTGGGTAGTGAGGGAGGGCCTAATTCACCCCTCCACTTT.

This clonotype turned up a few times. This chain connects TRBV12-3 or TRBV12-4 to TRBJ1-1; D might be TRBD1 (6 bases). The V and J ends lost 7 bases and 5 bases respectively, with 14 bases between them. This CDR3 has 13 residues. The DNA for the CDR3 is TGTGCCAGCAACTCACAGGGCTGGACTGAAGCTTTCTTT. It codes for CASNSQGWTEAFF.

The V and J genes are TRBV7-9 and TRBJ1-1; D remains unclear. CDR1 is SEHNR and CDR2 is FQNEAQ in the germline V gene (reference sequence). Deletions cut 5 bases from V and 6 bases from J, with 10 bases between. This CDR3 has 12 amino acids. The CDR3 nucleotides read TGTGCCAGCAGCGTGGGTTTGCCTGAAGCTTTCTTT. Protein product: CASSVGLPEAFF.

There are a few counts of this clonotype. V is TRBV7-2 and J is TRBJ2-3, with 8 bases aligning to TRBD2. This CDR3 is 15 amino acids long. Germline trimming cut 1 base from V and 1 base from J; bases unmatched to any gene: 1. Germline V gene lookup returns CDR1 SGHTA and CDR2 FQGNSA. The CDR3 nucleotides read TGTGCCAGCAGCTTAGAGGGACTAGGCACAGATACGCAGTATTTT. This gives the protein CASSLEGLGTDTQYF.

The rearrangement uses TRBV7-8 and TRBJ1-5; 7 bases map to TRBD1. Germline CDR1 reads SGHVS; CDR2 reads FQNEAQ. There are 15 residues in the CDR3. Losses at the gene ends were 2 bases for V and 3 bases for J; bases not matched to a gene: 4. CDR3 sequence (DNA): TGTGCCAGCAGCTTATTAGGGGGCCCCAATCAGCCCCAGCATTTT. Residues: CASSLLGGPNQPQHF.

This sequence joins TRBV6-2 or TRBV6-3 and TRBJ2-1, with a possible D match to TRBD2 (7 bases). The CDR3 extends over 16 amino acids. Germline CDR1 MNHEY, CDR2 SVGEGT. V was cut by 3 bases and J by 1 base, with 13 bases left in between. The CDR3 reads CASSYPGGFSYNEQFF. The CDR3 DNA reads TGTGCCAGCAGTTATCCGGGGGGCTTTTCCTACAATGAGCAGTTCTTC.

The V gene is TRBV2, the J gene TRBJ2-4, with 11 bases matching TRBD1. V shed 2 bases and J 11 bases; nucleotides not matched to a gene: 8. The CDR3 contains 15 residues. Germline V gene data show CDR1 as SNHLY and CDR2 as FYNNEI. CDR3 sequence (DNA): TGTGCCAGCAGTGAATGGGACAGGGGGGAGATGGTTCAGTACTTC. Amino acid sequence: CASSEWDRGEMVQYF.

This clonotype has just a few counts. The chain couples TRBV7-2 to TRBJ1-5; no firm D call. V lost 6 bases and J 1 base, leaving 13 bases between the germline ends. CDR1 and CDR2 (germline): SGHTA, FQGNSA. The CDR3 is 15 residues long. The chain's CDR3 is CASSQSRASNQPQHF. CDR3 nucleotides: TGTGCCAGCAGTCAATCTAGGGCAAGCAATCAGCCCCAGCATTTT.

J is TRBJ2-1 and V is TRBV7-9; D is perhaps TRBD1 (6 bases). The V end lost 2 bases, the J end lost 7 bases, and 12 bases lay between the germline ends. CDR1 SEHNR and CDR2 FQNEAQ come from the germline V gene (reference sequence). This CDR3 is built from 14 residues. CDR3 sequence (DNA): TGTGCCAGCAGCTTAACTATCGGGACAAATGAGCAGTTCTTC. Its protein is CASSLTIGTNEQFF.

In this sample, this clonotype turned up a few times. CDR3 residues: CASSSGQGASGANVLTF. CDR3 nucleotide sequence: TGTGCCAGTAGTTCGGGACAGGGGGCTTCTGGGGCCAACGTCCTGACTTTC. The chain combines TRBV19 with TRBJ2-6; 12 nucleotides align to TRBD1. J lost 1 base, V lost 5 bases, and 3 bases had no gene match. Germline V gene lookup returns CDR1 LNHDA and CDR2 SQIVND (reference sequence). CDR3 length: 17 amino acids.

There are a few counts of this clonotype. V and J are TRBV28 and TRBJ1-2; 7 bases map to TRBD1. This CDR3 has 15 amino acids. Trimming removed 6 bases from V and 0 bases from J; junction bases left unmatched: 7. Germline CDR1 and CDR2: MDHEN and SYDVKM. CDR3 protein: CASRQGEYSNYGYTF. The DNA of the CDR3 is TGTGCCAGCAGGCAGGGGGAATACTCTAACTATGGCTACACCTTC.